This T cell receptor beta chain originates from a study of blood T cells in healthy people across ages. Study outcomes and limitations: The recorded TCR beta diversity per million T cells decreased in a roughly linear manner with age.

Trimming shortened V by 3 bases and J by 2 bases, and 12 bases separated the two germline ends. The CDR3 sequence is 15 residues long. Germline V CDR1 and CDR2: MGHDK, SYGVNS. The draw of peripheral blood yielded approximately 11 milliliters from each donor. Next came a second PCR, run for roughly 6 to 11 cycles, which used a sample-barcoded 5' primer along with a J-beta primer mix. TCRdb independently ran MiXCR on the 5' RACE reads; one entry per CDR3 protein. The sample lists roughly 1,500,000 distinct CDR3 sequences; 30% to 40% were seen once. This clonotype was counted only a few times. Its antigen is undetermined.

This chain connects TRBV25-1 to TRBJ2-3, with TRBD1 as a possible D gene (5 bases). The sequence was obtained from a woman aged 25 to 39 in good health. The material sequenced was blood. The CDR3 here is CASSEGSGHTDTQYF. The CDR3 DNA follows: TGTGCCAGCAGTGAGGGGTCAGGACACACAGATACGCAGTATTTT.